The sequence of this T cell receptor beta chain was determined in a study of CD8+ T cells in alopecia areata. Whole-study results and caveats: Sharing of TCRs across patients appeared less clear than in mice, possibly for HLA-related reasons.

Turning to this clone: Its antigen is currently unknown. Its ends do not fully match the called genes, so a read error is possible.

The authors extracted RNA and reverse transcribed it into cDNA as the sequencing template. The table came from immunoSEQ multiplex PCR; TCRdb's copy has only in-frame clones and leaves some out. The table lists roughly 59,000 clones, about half of them singletons. CDR3 length: 16 residues. The V and J genes are TRBV23-1 and TRBJ2-2; D may match TRBD1 or TRBD2 (5 bases each). TRBV23-1 is an ORF, and what it does is uncertain. The source is a human donor with alopecia areata. The material was CD8+ T cells sorted from blood, obtained at week 0. The CDR3 bases are TGCGCCAGCAGTCAATCCCCGTACCCGGACACCGGGGAGCTGCTTTTT. Its translation: CASSQSPYPDTGELLF.